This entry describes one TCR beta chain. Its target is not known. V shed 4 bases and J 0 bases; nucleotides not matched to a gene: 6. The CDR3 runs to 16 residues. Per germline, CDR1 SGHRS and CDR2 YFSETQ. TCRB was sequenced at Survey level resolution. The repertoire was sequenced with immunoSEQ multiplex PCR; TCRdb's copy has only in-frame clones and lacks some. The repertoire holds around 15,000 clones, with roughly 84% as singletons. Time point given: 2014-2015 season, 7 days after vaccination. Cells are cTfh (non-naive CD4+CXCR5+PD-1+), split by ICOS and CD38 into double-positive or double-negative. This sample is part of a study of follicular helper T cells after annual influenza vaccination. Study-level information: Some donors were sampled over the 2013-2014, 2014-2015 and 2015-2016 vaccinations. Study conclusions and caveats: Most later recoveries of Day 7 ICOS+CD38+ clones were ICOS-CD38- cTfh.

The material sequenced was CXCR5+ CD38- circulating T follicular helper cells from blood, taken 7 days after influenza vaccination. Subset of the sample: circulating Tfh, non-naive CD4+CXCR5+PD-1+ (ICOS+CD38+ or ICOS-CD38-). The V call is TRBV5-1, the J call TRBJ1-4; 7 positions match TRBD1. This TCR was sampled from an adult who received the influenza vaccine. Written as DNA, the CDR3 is TGCGCCAGCAGCCGCGGGACAGAGGCAACTAATGAAAAACTGTTTTTT. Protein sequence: CASSRGTEATNEKLFF.